These 20 T cell receptor beta chains came from one sample sequenced in a study of blood T cell repertoires in COVID-19 (dated by TCRdb to about 2020). Receptors were amplified or captured by the immunoSEQ multiplex PCR assay. The clones in this table, taken by TCRdb from immuneACCESS, are in-frame only. Not every clone is retained; where verified, under half of the shortfall comes from an unresolved V gene, and the cause of the rest is unknown. In this sample the table shows about 150,000 clones, approximately 80% of which occur a single time. The top ten clonotypes cover 25% to 30% of the sample. The sequencing sample was made of peripheral blood. The receptors stem from a woman aged 60-75 years with acute or convalescent COVID-19.

The chain combines TRBV7-8 with TRBJ2-7; 8 nucleotides align to TRBD1. The junction had 6 bases not matched to a gene; V was cut back by 4 bases and J by 7 bases. The V gene's germline CDR1 is SGHVS and CDR2 FQNEAQ. This CDR3 has 13 residues. Here the CDR3 reads CASSSDRVGEQYF. CDR3 DNA sequence: TGTGCCAGCAGCTCGGACAGGGTAGGGGAGCAGTACTTC.

This sequence joins TRBV5-4 and TRBJ2-3; D is uncertain. CDR1 is SGHNT and CDR2 is YYREEE in the germline V gene (reference sequence). The CDR3 has 15 residues. V gave up 1 base and J gave up 3 bases, with 12 bases separating them. As DNA, the CDR3 is TGTGCCAGCAGCTTGTTGGCAGGTTCGACAGATACGCAGTATTTT. It codes for CASSLLAGSTDTQYF.

This chain uses TRBV6-1 with TRBJ1-2; perhaps TRBD1 as D (5 bases). This CDR3 has 19 residues. CDR1 and CDR2 from the germline V gene are MNHNS and SASEGT. Trimming removed 0 bases at V and 2 bases at J, with 22 bases between. CDR3 in DNA: TGTGCCAGCAGTGAAGCGGGCTGGGTCGCCCTGGGGGGGAACTATGGCTACACCTTC. It codes for CASSEAGWVALGGNYGYTF.

The chain is built from TRBV6-5 and TRBJ2-3; 7 bases match TRBD2. The CDR3 sequence is 15 residues long. Trimming took 7 bases from V and 0 from J; bases not matched to a gene: 7. The germline V gene has CDR1 MNHEY and CDR2 SVGAGI. CDR3 sequence: CASMARGWSTDTQYF. The CDR3 nucleotides read TGTGCCAGCATGGCGCGGGGGTGGAGCACAGATACGCAGTATTTT.

The gene calls are TRBV18 and TRBJ1-1; 9 bases match TRBD1. Germline CDR1 KGHSH, CDR2 LQKENI. The CDR3 extends over 16 amino acids. The V gene end was trimmed by 3 bases and the J gene end by 4 bases; junction bases not matched to a gene: 9. DNA for the CDR3: TGTGCCAGCTCACCTAGCCCCACAGGGGGCACCACTGAAGCTTTCTTT. Protein sequence: CASSPSPTGGTTEAFF.

The V gene is TRBV2, the J gene TRBJ1-1; D gene ambiguous. CDR3 length: 14 amino acids. V lost 6 bases to trimming and J lost 1 base, with 12 bases between them. Germline V gene lookup returns CDR1 SNHLY and CDR2 FYNNEI. The CDR3 DNA reads as TGTGCCAGCAGGGTCCGGAGGGAGAACACTGAAGCTTTCTTT. Amino acids: CASRVRRENTEAFF. Full variable domain (outside the CDR3, taken from reference TRBV2 and TRBJ1-1): EPEVTQTPSHQVTQMGQEVILRCVPISNHLYFYWYRQILGQKVEFLVSFYNNEISEKSEIFDDQFSVERPDGSNFTLKIRSTKLEDSAMYFCASRVRRENTEAFFGQGTRLTVV.

The chain couples TRBV5-5 to TRBJ1-1; D is undetermined. The germline V and J ends were trimmed by 2 bases and 4 bases, with 9 bases remaining between them. The germline V gene has CDR1 SGHKS and CDR2 YYEKEE (reference sequence). The CDR3 runs to 13 residues. The CDR3: CASSFVEGTEAFF. In nucleotides, the CDR3 is TGTGCCAGCAGCTTCGTGGAGGGCACTGAAGCTTTCTTT.

This clone turned up a few times. This rearrangement joins TRBV28 to TRBJ1-1; maybe TRBD1 (6 bases). This CDR3 is built from 12 residues. V shed 5 bases and J shed 10 bases, with 14 bases lying between them. Germline loops: CDR1 MDHEN, CDR2 SYDVKM. In DNA form, the CDR3 reads TGTGCCAGCAGTCCTCACAGGGATGGAGCTTTCTTT. It translates to CASSPHRDGAFF. Full variable domain (remainder filled in from reference TRBV28 and TRBJ1-1): DVKVTQSSRYLVKRTGEKVFLECVQDMDHENMFWYRQDPGLGLRLIYFSYDVKMKEKGDIPEGYSVSREKKERFSLILESASTNQTSMYLCASSPHRDGAFFGQGTRLTVV.

The CDR3 DNA follows: TGTGCCAGCAGCCCCCGGGACAGGGACACAACTAATGAAAAACTGTTTTTT. This sequence encodes CASSPRDRDTTNEKLFF. The rearrangement uses TRBV3-1 (or the pseudogene TRBV3-2) and TRBJ1-4; 9 nucleotides agree with TRBD1. This CDR3 has 17 residues. After removal of 4 bases from V and 0 bases from J, the junction contained 6 bases not matched to a gene. From germline, CDR1 is LGHDT and CDR2 YNNKEL (reference sequence).

CDR3 region: CASSSQGAQETQYF. CDR3 in DNA: TGCGCCAGCAGCTCTCAGGGGGCCCAAGAGACCCAGTACTTC. V is TRBV5-1 and J is TRBJ2-5; TRBD1 matches 8 bases. Germline V CDR1 and CDR2: SGHRS, YFSETQ. The CDR3 covers 14 residues. V gave up 3 bases and J gave up 1 base; unmatched junction bases: 2.

The chain couples TRBV7-3 to TRBJ2-1, with D perhaps TRBD2 (5 bases). The CDR3 is 16 amino acids. The germline V and J ends were trimmed by 5 bases and 0 bases, with 14 bases remaining between them. Germline loops: CDR1 SGHTA, CDR2 FQGTGA. CDR3 nucleotide sequence: TGTGCCAGCAGCCTCCTATCGGGAAGCTCCTACAATGAGCAGTTCTTC. It encodes CASSLLSGSSYNEQFF.

CDR3 sequence reads: CASSQVSYGRGRSEAFF. The CDR3 nucleotides read TGCGCCAGCAGCCAAGTGAGTTACGGCAGGGGGCGGTCTGAAGCTTTCTTT. V gene TRBV4-1 combines with J gene TRBJ1-1, with 8 bases fitting TRBD1. Germline loops: CDR1 MGHRA, CDR2 YSYEKL. The CDR3 sequence is 17 residues long. V lost 1 base to trimming and J lost 6 bases; unmatched junction nucleotides: 13.

The chain couples TRBV20-1 to TRBJ1-2; TRBD1 is a possible D gene (6 bases). Per the germline V gene, CDR1 is DFQATT and CDR2 is SNEGSKA (reference sequence). The CDR3 runs to 11 residues. The V end lost 3 bases, the J end lost 5 bases, and 7 bases lay between the germline ends. CDR3 nucleotides: TGCAGTGCTAGGGGGGCTTATGGCTACACCTTC. Translated, it gives CSARGAYGYTF.

The CDR3 reads CASSLKGDSYEQYF. CDR3 DNA sequence: TGCGCCAGCAGCTTGAAAGGGGATTCCTACGAGCAGTACTTC. The gene calls are TRBV5-1 and TRBJ2-7; tentative D call: TRBD1 (5 bases). Germline V gene lookup returns CDR1 SGHRS and CDR2 YFSETQ. V shed 1 base and J shed 1 base, with 9 bases lying between them. The CDR3 has 14 amino acids.

CDR3 residues: CASSPNQRTGGYDEQYF. DNA for the CDR3: TGTGCCAGCTCACCCAACCAAAGGACAGGGGGATACGACGAGCAGTACTTC. The chain links TRBV18 to TRBJ2-7; 10 nucleotides align to TRBD1. Trimming at V came to 3 bases and at J to 5 bases, leaving 13 bases not matched to a gene. CDR1 and CDR2 from the germline V gene are KGHSH and LQKENI. This CDR3 comprises 17 residues.

The chain is built from TRBV2 and TRBJ1-5; TRBD1 matches 9 bases. This CDR3 is 14 amino acids long. Germline V gives CDR1 SNHLY, CDR2 FYNNEI. J was trimmed by 1 base and V by 11 bases; bases with no gene match: 6. This CDR3 reads CAQGGTGSNQPQHF. DNA of the CDR3: TGTGCCCAGGGAGGGACAGGGAGCAATCAGCCCCAGCATTTT.

The chain is built from TRBV4-1 and TRBJ1-1, with no clear D. V was trimmed by 1 base and J by 5 bases, leaving 17 bases between them. The CDR3 sequence is 16 residues long. Per germline, CDR1 MGHRA and CDR2 YSYEKL. DNA for the CDR3: TGCGCCAGCAGCCAAGCCGAAACAGTATTTACGACTGAAGCTTTCTTT. Its protein product is CASSQAETVFTTEAFF.

This clone was counted once. V is TRBV5-6 and J is TRBJ2-5; the D gene is possibly TRBD1 (7 bases). Trimming cost V 5 bases and J 4 bases, with 12 bases left between them. CDR1 SGHDT and CDR2 YYEEEE come from the germline V gene. This CDR3 comprises 13 residues. The CDR3 DNA sequence: TGTGCCAGCAGGGTGGAGGGGGCAGAGACCCAGTACTTC. The encoded protein is CASRVEGAETQYF.

This rearrangement joins TRBV7-9 to TRBJ2-7, with a tentative D call TRBD1 (5 bases). Germline-derived CDR1 and CDR2 are SEHNR and FQNEAQ (reference sequence). The CDR3 extends over 13 amino acids. The V and J ends lost 5 bases and 6 bases respectively, with 14 bases between them. The CDR3 DNA follows: TGTGCCAGCAGCGAACAGGCGTGGCTCGAGCAGTACGTC. This encodes CASSEQAWLEQYV.

The chain couples TRBV5-1 to TRBJ2-6; the match to TRBD1 covers 8 bases. This CDR3 contains 19 residues. Germline V gene sequence: CDR1 SGHRS, CDR2 YFSETQ. Unmatched junction bases numbered 12, after V lost 4 bases and J lost 0 bases. This chain's CDR3 is CASSRTPGQAFSGANVLTF. CDR3 DNA sequence: TGCGCCAGCAGCAGAACGCCGGGACAGGCTTTCTCTGGGGCCAACGTCCTGACTTTC.